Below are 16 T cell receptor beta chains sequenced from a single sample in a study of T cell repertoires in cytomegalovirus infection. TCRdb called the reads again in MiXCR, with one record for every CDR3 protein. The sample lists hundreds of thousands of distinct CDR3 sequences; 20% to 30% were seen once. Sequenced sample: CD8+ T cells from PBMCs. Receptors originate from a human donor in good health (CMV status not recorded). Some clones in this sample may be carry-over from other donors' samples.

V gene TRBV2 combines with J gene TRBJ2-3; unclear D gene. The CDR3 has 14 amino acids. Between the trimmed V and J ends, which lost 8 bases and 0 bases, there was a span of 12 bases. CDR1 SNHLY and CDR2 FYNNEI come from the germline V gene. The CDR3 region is CASHLLTSTDTQYF. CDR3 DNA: TGTGCCAGCCACCTCCTAACTAGCACAGATACGCAGTATTTT.

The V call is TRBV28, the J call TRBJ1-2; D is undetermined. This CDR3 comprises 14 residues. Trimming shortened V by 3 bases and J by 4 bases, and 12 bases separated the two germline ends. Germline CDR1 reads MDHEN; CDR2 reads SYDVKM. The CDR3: CASSFYNGAYGYTF. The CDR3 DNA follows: TGTGCCAGCAGTTTTTACAACGGAGCCTATGGCTACACCTTC.

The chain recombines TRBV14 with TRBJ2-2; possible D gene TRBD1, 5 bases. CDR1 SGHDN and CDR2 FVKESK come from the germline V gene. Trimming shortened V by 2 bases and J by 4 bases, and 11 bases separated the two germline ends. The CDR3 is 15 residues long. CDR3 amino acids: CASSQWTSSTGELFF. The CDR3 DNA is TGTGCCAGCAGCCAATGGACAAGTTCCACCGGGGAGCTGTTTTTT.

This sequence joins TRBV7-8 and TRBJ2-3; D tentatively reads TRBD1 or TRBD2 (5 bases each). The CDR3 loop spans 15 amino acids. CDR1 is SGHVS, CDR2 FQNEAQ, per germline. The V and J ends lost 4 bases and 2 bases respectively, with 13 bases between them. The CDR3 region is CASSSGTDTTDTQYF. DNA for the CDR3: TGTGCCAGCAGCTCAGGGACCGATACCACAGATACGCAGTATTTT. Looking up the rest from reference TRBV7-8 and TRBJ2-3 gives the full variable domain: GAGVSQSPRYKVAKRGQDVALRCDPISGHVSLFWYQQALGQGPEFLTYFQNEAQLDKSGLPSDRFFAERPEGSVSTLKIQRTQQEDSAVYLCASSSGTDTTDTQYFGPGTRLTVL.

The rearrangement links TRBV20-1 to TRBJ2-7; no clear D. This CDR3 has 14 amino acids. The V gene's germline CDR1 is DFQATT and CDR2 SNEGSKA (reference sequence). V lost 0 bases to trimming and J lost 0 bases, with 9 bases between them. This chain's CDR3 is CSARDARSSYEQYV. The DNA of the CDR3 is TGCAGTGCTAGAGATGCGAGGAGCTCCTACGAGCAGTACGTC.

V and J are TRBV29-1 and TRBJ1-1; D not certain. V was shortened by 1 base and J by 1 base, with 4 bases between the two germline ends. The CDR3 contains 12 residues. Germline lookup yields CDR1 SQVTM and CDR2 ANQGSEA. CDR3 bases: TGCAGCGTTGAAGGCTCGAACACTGAAGCTTTCTTT. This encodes CSVEGSNTEAFF. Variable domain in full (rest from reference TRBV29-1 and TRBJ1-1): SAVISQKPSRDICQRGTSLTIQCQVDSQVTMMFWYRQQPGQSLTLIATANQGSEATYESGFVIDKFPISRPNLTFSTLTVSNMSPEDSSIYLCSVEGSNTEAFFGQGTRLTVV.

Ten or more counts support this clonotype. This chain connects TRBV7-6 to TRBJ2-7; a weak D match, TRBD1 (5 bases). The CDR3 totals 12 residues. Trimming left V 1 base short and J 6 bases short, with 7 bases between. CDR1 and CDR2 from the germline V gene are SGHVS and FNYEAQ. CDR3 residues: CASSLGQTEQYF. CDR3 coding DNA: TGTGCCAGCAGCTTAGGACAGACCGAGCAGTACTTC.

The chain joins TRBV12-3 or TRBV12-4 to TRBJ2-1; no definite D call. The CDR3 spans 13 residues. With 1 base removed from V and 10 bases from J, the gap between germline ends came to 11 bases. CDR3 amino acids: CASSLGVLREQFF. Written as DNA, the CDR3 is TGTGCCAGCAGTTTAGGGGTATTGCGCGAGCAGTTCTTC.

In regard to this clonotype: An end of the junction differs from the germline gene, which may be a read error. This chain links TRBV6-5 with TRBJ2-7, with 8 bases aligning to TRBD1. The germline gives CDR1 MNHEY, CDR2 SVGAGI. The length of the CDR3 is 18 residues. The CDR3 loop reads CASSAIPGQGETAYEQYF. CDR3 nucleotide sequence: TGTGCCAGCAGTGCCATACCAGGACAGGGCGAAACCGCCTACGAGCAGTACTTT.

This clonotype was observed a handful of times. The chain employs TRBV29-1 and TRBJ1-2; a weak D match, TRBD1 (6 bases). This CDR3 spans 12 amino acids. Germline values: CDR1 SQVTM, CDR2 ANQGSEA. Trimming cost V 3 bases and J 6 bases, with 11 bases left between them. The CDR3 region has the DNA TGCAGCGTTGACGGGGGGGCGAATGGCTACACCTTC. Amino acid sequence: CSVDGGANGYTF. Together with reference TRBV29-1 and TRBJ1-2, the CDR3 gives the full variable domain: SAVISQKPSRDICQRGTSLTIQCQVDSQVTMMFWYRQQPGQSLTLIATANQGSEATYESGFVIDKFPISRPNLTFSTLTVSNMSPEDSSIYLCSVDGGANGYTFGSGTRLTVV.

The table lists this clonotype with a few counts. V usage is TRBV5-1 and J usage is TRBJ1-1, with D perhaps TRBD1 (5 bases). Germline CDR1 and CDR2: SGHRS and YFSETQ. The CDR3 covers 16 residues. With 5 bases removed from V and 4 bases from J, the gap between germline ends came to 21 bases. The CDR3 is CASSPDILPLGTEAFF. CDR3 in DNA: TGCGCCAGCAGTCCGGACATTCTCCCCTTAGGCACTGAAGCTTTCTTT.

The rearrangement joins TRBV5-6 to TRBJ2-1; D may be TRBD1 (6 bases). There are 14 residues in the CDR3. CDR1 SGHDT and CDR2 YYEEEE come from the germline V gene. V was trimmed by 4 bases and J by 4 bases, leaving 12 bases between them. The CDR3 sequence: CASSTGTPYNEQFF. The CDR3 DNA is TGTGCCAGCAGCACCGGGACACCTTACAATGAGCAGTTCTTC.

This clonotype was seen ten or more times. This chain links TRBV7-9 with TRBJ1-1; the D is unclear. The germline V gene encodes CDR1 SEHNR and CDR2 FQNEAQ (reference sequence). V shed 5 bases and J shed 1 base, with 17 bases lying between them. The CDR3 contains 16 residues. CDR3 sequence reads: CASSPHGVAQNTEAFF. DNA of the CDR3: TGTGCCAGCAGCCCCCATGGGGTGGCGCAGAACACTGAAGCTTTCTTT.

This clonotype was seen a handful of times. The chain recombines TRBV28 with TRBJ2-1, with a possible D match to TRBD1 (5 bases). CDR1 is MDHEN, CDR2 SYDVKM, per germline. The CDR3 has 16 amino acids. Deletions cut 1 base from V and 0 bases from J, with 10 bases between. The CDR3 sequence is CASSLLGPSSYNEQFF. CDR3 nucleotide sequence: TGTGCCAGCAGTTTATTGGGGCCGAGCTCCTACAATGAGCAGTTCTTC.

The CDR3 DNA follows: TGTGCCAGCAGTGCCCCGGGGAGTAGGGGACTAGCGGGGGGGTTGAACACCGGGGAGCTGTTTTTT. This encodes CASSAPGSRGLAGGLNTGELFF. The chain recombines TRBV2 with TRBJ2-2; 16 nucleotides match TRBD2. The CDR3 extends over 22 amino acids. Trimming took 4 bases from V and 1 from J; bases not matched to a gene: 15. Germline V lookup: CDR1 SNHLY, CDR2 FYNNEI.

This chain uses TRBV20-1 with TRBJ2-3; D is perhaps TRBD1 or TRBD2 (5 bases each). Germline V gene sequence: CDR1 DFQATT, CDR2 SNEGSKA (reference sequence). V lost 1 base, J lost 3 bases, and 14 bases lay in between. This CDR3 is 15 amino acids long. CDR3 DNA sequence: TGCAGTGCTAGAGGGGGGACGGATAGGACAGATACGCAGTATTTT. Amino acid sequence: CSARGGTDRTDTQYF.